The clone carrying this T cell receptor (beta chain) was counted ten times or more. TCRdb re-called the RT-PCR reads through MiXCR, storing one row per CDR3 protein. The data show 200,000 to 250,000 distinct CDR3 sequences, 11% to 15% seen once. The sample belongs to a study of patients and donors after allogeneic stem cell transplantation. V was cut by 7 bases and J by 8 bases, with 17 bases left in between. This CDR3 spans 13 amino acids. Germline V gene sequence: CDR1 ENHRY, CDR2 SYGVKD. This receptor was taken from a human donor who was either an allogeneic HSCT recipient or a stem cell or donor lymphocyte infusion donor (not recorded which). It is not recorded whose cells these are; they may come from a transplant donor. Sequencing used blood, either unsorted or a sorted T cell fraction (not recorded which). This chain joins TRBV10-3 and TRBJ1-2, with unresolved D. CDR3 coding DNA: TGTGCCATCACCGCCGGGCCGACCAGCGGCTACACCTTC. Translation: CAITAGPTSGYTF.